Only a few counts were recorded for the clone carrying this T cell receptor beta chain. These data originate in a study of T-cell reconstitution after alpha-beta-depleted transplantation in children. Construction of the TCRbeta library involved unique molecular identifiers. TCRdb reprocessed the PCR reads via MiXCR and lists one record per CDR3 protein. This table has hundreds of thousands of distinct CDR3 sequences, about 30% appearing once. The CDR3 contains 15 residues. Trimming shortened V by 6 bases and J by 0 bases, and 13 bases separated the two germline ends. V and J are TRBV12-3 or TRBV12-4 and TRBJ2-3; D gene uncertain. The TCR originated in a human donor who donated a stem cell graft to a child with aplastic anemia. Specimen: PBMCs from the stem cell graft donor, collected from the stem cell graft. The CDR3 DNA reads TGTGCCAGCAGCCCACAAGTCCCTAGCACAGATACGCAGTATTTT. It translates to CASSPQVPSTDTQYF.